This T cell receptor (beta chain) was sequenced in a study of T cell clonotyping in hematopoietic cell transplantation. General study results and limits: No sorting was done, leaving CD4 and CD8 contributions mixed.

Blood collection times were about day -28 and days 30, 100, 180 posttransplant. Clones were read by immunoSEQ multiplex PCR, and TCRdb kept only the in-frame ones, dropping some. There are roughly 5,000 clones in the sample; approximately 80% occur only once, and approximately 30% lies in the top ten. In regard to this clone: Its antigen is undetermined.

Sequenced here: peripheral blood mononuclear cells, sampled 100 days after allogeneic stem cell transplant. This TCR was sampled from a female patient aged 50-60 years who had an allogeneic stem cell transplant from an unrelated donor, so the T cells may come from the graft donor. Some clones in this sample may be carry-over from other donors' samples.

As DNA, the CDR3 is TGCAGCGCAGCTCGGGTAGGGAATAGGGGAGCTTTCTTT. This codes for CSAARVGNRGAFF. V gene TRBV29-1 combines with J gene TRBJ1-1, with D possibly TRBD1 on 5 matching bases. The CDR3 is made up of 13 amino acids. Per the germline V gene, CDR1 is SQVTM and CDR2 is ANQGSEA. V was shortened by 7 bases and J by 10 bases, with 22 bases between the two germline ends. The full variable domain, with the rest looked up from reference TRBV29-1 and TRBJ1-1, is SAVISQKPSRDICQRGTSLTIQCQVDSQVTMMFWYRQQPGQSLTLIATANQGSEATYESGFVIDKFPISRPNLTFSTLTVSNMSPEDSSIYLCSAARVGNRGAFFGQGTRLTVV.